The 24 T cell receptor beta chains listed next were all sequenced from one sample in a study of T cells after yellow fever vaccination. TCRdb reprocessed the 5' RACE reads via MiXCR and lists one record per CDR3 protein. The sample lists a few hundred thousand distinct CDR3 sequences, around 20% occurring once. Specimen: PBMCs, collected before the yellow fever booster vaccination. The receptors come from a man younger than 35 who received the YFV17D yellow fever vaccine.

This chain joins TRBV10-1 and TRBJ2-7, with 10 bases identical to TRBD1. Germline V gene lookup returns CDR1 WNHNN and CDR2 SYGVQD (reference sequence). V trimming: 6 bases; J trimming: 8 bases; junction bases outside the gene matches: 13. CDR3 length: 15 residues. The CDR3 region is CASSGGTGEGTKQYF. The CDR3 DNA reads TGCGCCAGCAGCGGCGGGACAGGGGAGGGTACGAAGCAGTACTTC.

Only a few counts were recorded for this clonotype. V gene TRBV5-5 combines with J gene TRBJ1-1; a weak D match, TRBD1 (6 bases). The germline V and J ends were trimmed by 3 bases and 6 bases, with 12 bases remaining between them. The germline V gene has CDR1 SGHKS and CDR2 YYEKEE (reference sequence). There are 13 residues in the CDR3. The CDR3 spells CASSSGVFAEAFF. CDR3 nucleotides: TGTGCCAGCAGCTCAGGGGTTTTTGCTGAAGCTTTCTTT.

V usage is TRBV11-2 and J usage is TRBJ1-6; the match to TRBD1 covers 7 bases. Trimming removed 6 bases from V and 5 bases from J; junction bases left unmatched: 7. Germline CDR1 reads SGHAT; CDR2 reads FQNNGV. The CDR3 extends over 15 amino acids. CDR3 region: CASSQQGQDNSPLHF. The CDR3 DNA sequence: TGTGCCAGCAGTCAACAGGGGCAGGATAATTCACCCCTCCACTTT.

Ten or more counts support this clonotype. This chain links TRBV20-1 with TRBJ2-3; 12 bases map to TRBD2. The germline V gene has CDR1 DFQATT and CDR2 SNEGSKA (reference sequence). Trimming cost V 2 bases and J 2 bases; bases outside gene matches: 5. CDR3 length: 16 amino acids. Here the CDR3 reads CSARRASGGATDTQYF. CDR3 DNA: TGCAGTGCTAGACGAGCTAGCGGGGGGGCCACAGATACGCAGTATTTT.

This chain joins TRBV4-3 and TRBJ1-6; D is ambiguous. Germline CDR1 LGHNA, CDR2 YSLEER. V lost 0 bases and J 9 bases, leaving 12 bases between the germline ends. This CDR3 has 15 residues. The CDR3 sequence is CASSQDLTLTSPLHF. CDR3 in DNA: TGCGCCAGCAGCCAAGATTTGACACTTACTTCACCCCTCCACTTT.

This clonotype showed up just a few times. The CDR3 loop is CASSPPGTGFYNEQFF. CDR3 sequence (DNA): TGCGCCAGCAGCCCTCCTGGGACAGGGTTCTACAATGAGCAGTTCTTC. The chain combines TRBV4-1 with TRBJ2-1; 9 bases line up with TRBD1. From germline, CDR1 is MGHRA and CDR2 YSYEKL. Trimming cost V 4 bases and J 3 bases; bases outside gene matches: 7. CDR3 length equals 16 residues.

The rearrangement links TRBV7-8 to TRBJ2-2; D is unresolved. Germline CDR1 reads SGHVS; CDR2 reads FQNEAQ. V shed 2 bases and J shed 2 bases, with 9 bases lying between them. This CDR3 has 15 amino acids. Here the CDR3 reads CASSLRRVNTGELFF. As DNA, the CDR3 is TGTGCCAGCAGCTTACGACGGGTCAACACCGGGGAGCTGTTTTTT.

The chain couples TRBV5-6 to TRBJ2-1; tentatively, D is TRBD1 or TRBD2 (5 bases each). This CDR3 comprises 13 residues. Trimming removed 7 bases from V and 4 bases from J, with 12 bases in between. The germline gives CDR1 SGHDT, CDR2 YYEEEE. CDR3 residues: CASAAGAYNEQFF. CDR3 nucleotide sequence: TGTGCCAGCGCCGCCGGGGCTTACAATGAGCAGTTCTTC. Combining the CDR3 with reference TRBV5-6 and TRBJ2-1 gives the whole variable domain DAGVTQSPTHLIKTRGQQVTLRCSPKSGHDTVSWYQQALGQGPQFIFQYYEEEERQRGNFPDRFSGHQFPNYSSELNVNALLLGDSALYLCASAAGAYNEQFFGPGTRLTVL.

This clonotype was counted only a few times. V and J are TRBV4-1 and TRBJ1-4; perhaps TRBD1 as D (6 bases). CDR3 length equals 13 residues. V dropped 2 bases and J dropped 8 bases, with 9 bases sitting between them. Germline V gene sequence: CDR1 MGHRA, CDR2 YSYEKL. CDR3 sequence reads: CASSQLGGEKLFF. In DNA form, the CDR3 reads TGCGCCAGCAGCCAACTAGGGGGGGAAAAACTGTTTTTT.

The chain combines TRBV7-2 with TRBJ2-1, with no clear D. Germline V gives CDR1 SGHTA, CDR2 FQGNSA. The CDR3 extends over 12 amino acids. Trimming cost V 1 base and J 8 bases, with 6 bases left between them. This chain's CDR3 is CASSLVRHEQFF. The CDR3 region has the DNA TGTGCCAGCAGCTTAGTCAGACATGAGCAGTTCTTC.

This chain uses TRBV20-1 with TRBJ1-4; D is ambiguous. This CDR3 comprises 11 residues. Germline V gene lookup returns CDR1 DFQATT and CDR2 SNEGSKA (reference sequence). The CDR3 loop is CRGGFNEKLFF. The CDR3 coding sequence is TGCAGGGGAGGTTTTAATGAAAAACTGTTTTTT.

This chain uses TRBV20-1 with TRBJ1-2; D is uncertain. There are 14 residues in the CDR3. The germline CDR1 and CDR2 sequences are DFQATT and SNEGSKA (reference sequence). The V and J ends lost 0 bases and 5 bases respectively, with 13 bases between them. CDR3 DNA sequence: TGCAGTGCTAGAGAGCCTGCGAATAATTATGGCTACACCTTC. This encodes CSAREPANNYGYTF.

This clonotype turned up a few times. The rearrangement links TRBV5-1 to TRBJ1-1; possibly TRBD1 for D (5 bases). V shed 4 bases and J shed 1 base, with 11 bases lying between them. Per germline, CDR1 SGHRS and CDR2 YFSETQ. This CDR3 has 14 residues. CDR3 DNA sequence: TGCGCCAGCAGCGGGGCCCCAGGGAACACTGAAGCTTTCTTT. It specifies CASSGAPGNTEAFF. Drawing the rest from reference TRBV5-1 and TRBJ1-1, the complete variable domain is KAGVTQTPRYLIKTRGQQVTLSCSPISGHRSVSWYQQTPGQGLQFLFEYFSETQRNKGNFPGRFSGRQFSNSRSEMNVSTLELGDSALYLCASSGAPGNTEAFFGQGTRLTVV.

The rearrangement links TRBV5-1 to TRBJ1-1, with D unclear. This CDR3 has 17 residues. Germline loops: CDR1 SGHRS, CDR2 YFSETQ. V was clipped by 4 bases and J by 1 base, with 20 bases between them. CDR3 amino acids: CASSPELLGIPNTEAFF. The CDR3 DNA is TGCGCCAGCAGCCCTGAGCTACTTGGTATACCGAACACTGAAGCTTTCTTT.

This clonotype came up a few times. The V call is TRBV4-1, the J call TRBJ2-7, with a possible D match to TRBD1 (5 bases). The CDR3 is made up of 13 amino acids. Trimming cost V 2 bases and J 6 bases, with 11 bases left between them. Germline V gene sequence: CDR1 MGHRA, CDR2 YSYEKL. The CDR3 loop reads CASSQTGFGEQYV. The CDR3 DNA reads as TGCGCCAGCAGCCAAACAGGTTTTGGCGAGCAGTACGTC.

CDR3 DNA sequence: TGTGCCAGCAGCCAAGGTTGGACTAGCGGGGATTACGAGCAGTACTTC. Translated, it gives CASSQGWTSGDYEQYF. The genes are TRBV4-2 and TRBJ2-7; 12 nucleotides align to TRBD2. V lost 1 base, J lost 4 bases, and 5 bases stayed unmatched. Germline CDR1 and CDR2: LGHNA and YNFKEQ. This CDR3 is built from 16 residues.

This clonotype has just a few counts. The chain uses TRBV7-9 and TRBJ1-5, with TRBD1 matching 8 bases. V dropped 5 bases and J dropped 7; count of bases not matched to a gene: 13. The CDR3 totals 16 residues. Germline-derived CDR1 and CDR2 are SEHNR and FQNEAQ (reference sequence). The CDR3 is CASSRGGQGAKQPQHF. CDR3 nucleotides: TGTGCCAGCAGCCGAGGGGGCCAGGGGGCAAAGCAGCCCCAGCATTTT.

The chain uses TRBV7-3 and TRBJ2-1, with a possible D match to TRBD1 (6 bases). Trimming shortened V by 0 bases and J by 4 bases, and 10 bases separated the two germline ends. The CDR3 has 15 amino acids. The germline gives CDR1 SGHTA, CDR2 FQGTGA. Here the CDR3 reads CASSLTRDIYNEQFF. The DNA for the CDR3 is TGTGCCAGCAGCTTAACCCGGGACATTTACAATGAGCAGTTCTTC.

This clonotype was seen just once. Given the absence of the conserved phenylalanine or tryptophan at the CDR3 end, a read error is likely. This chain connects TRBV5-1 to TRBJ2-5; D gene unclear. V lost 5 bases, J lost 2 bases, and 10 bases lay in between. The CDR3 covers 13 residues. Germline V gives CDR1 SGHRS, CDR2 YFSETQ. The CDR3 DNA follows: TGCGCCAGCAGGGGTACAGCACAAGAGACCCAGTACATC. It encodes CASRGTAQETQYI.

This chain connects TRBV4-3 to TRBJ2-7, with 9 bases fitting TRBD1. The CDR3 totals 15 residues. Germline assignment: CDR1 LGHNA and CDR2 YSLEER. With 4 bases clipped from V and 4 bases from J, the junction kept 8 bases outside the gene matches. The CDR3 DNA reads TGCGCCAGCAGCCTCCACAGGGGGCCCGAGTACGAGCAGTACTTC. This codes for CASSLHRGPEYEQYF.

The chain uses TRBV7-3 and TRBJ2-2, with 11 bases lining up with TRBD2. Unmatched junction bases numbered 7, after V lost 5 bases and J lost 5 bases. CDR3 size: 16 residues. Germline V gene sequence: CDR1 SGHTA, CDR2 FQGTGA. In DNA form, the CDR3 reads TGTGCCAGCAGCACCTTAGCGGGGGGGCCGACCGGGGAGCTGTTTTTT. Amino acids: CASSTLAGGPTGELFF.

Only a few counts were recorded for this clonotype. The chain employs TRBV5-1 and TRBJ2-1, with D hard to call. With 1 base removed from V and 5 bases from J, the gap between germline ends came to 10 bases. CDR1 and CDR2 from the germline V gene are SGHRS and YFSETQ. CDR3 size: 14 residues. CDR3 protein: CASSLLDGHNEQFF. The DNA of the CDR3 is TGCGCCAGCAGCTTGTTGGACGGACACAATGAGCAGTTCTTC.

This clonotype has a count of ten or more. The chain couples TRBV20-1 to TRBJ2-7, with D possibly matching TRBD1 (5 bases). The CDR3 runs 13 residues. Trimming took 0 bases from V and 9 from J, leaving 15 bases between them. Germline V gene lookup returns CDR1 DFQATT and CDR2 SNEGSKA (reference sequence). The CDR3 DNA sequence: TGCAGTGCTAGAGATCCGGCAGGGCTGGGGCAGTACTTC. Translating it yields CSARDPAGLGQYF.

CDR3 nucleotide sequence: TGTGCCAGCACCTCCCTGGTTAGCGGGGGGGCAGATACGCAGTATTTT. This translates into CASTSLVSGGADTQYF. V is TRBV27 and J is TRBJ2-3; 11 bases match TRBD2. The CDR3 loop spans 16 amino acids. CDR1 is MNHEY, CDR2 SMNVEV, per germline (reference sequence). The J segment lost 4 bases and the V segment lost 7 bases, leaving 10 bases of the junction unmatched.